The 32 T cell receptor beta chains below come from one sample, sequenced in a study of PD-1 blockade in mismatch repair-deficient tumors. TCRdb's copy holds only in-frame clones and misses some; the assay was immunoSEQ multiplex PCR. Of about 68,000 clones listed, around 73% are singletons. The sample in question was peripheral blood, obtained 2 weeks after starting pembrolizumab. These receptors all come from an adult with mismatch repair-deficient cancer.

CDR3 DNA: TGTGCCAGCAGCATACGCGGGACAGGGAAAAACATTCAGTACTTC. Amino acid sequence: CASSIRGTGKNIQYF. This chain connects TRBV5-6 to TRBJ2-4; TRBD1 aligns across 9 bases. The CDR3 is 15 amino acids. The germline V gene has CDR1 SGHDT and CDR2 YYEEEE. V lost 4 bases and J lost 4; bases outside the gene matches: 6.

This clone was counted only a few times. The V and J genes are TRBV12-5 and TRBJ2-3, with D unclear. The germline gives CDR1 LGHNT, CDR2 FRNRAP. The length of the CDR3 is 12 residues. Trimming removed 3 bases at V and 0 bases at J, with 1 base between. As DNA, the CDR3 is TGTGCTAGTGGTTTTAGCACAGATACGCAGTATTTT. Its translation is CASGFSTDTQYF.

Only one count was recorded for this clone. This chain connects TRBV11-2 to TRBJ2-3; 7 bases agree with TRBD1. The length of the CDR3 is 15 residues. V lost 4 bases, J lost 2 bases, and 6 bases stayed unmatched. Germline CDR1 reads SGHAT; CDR2 reads FQNNGV. CDR3 loop: CASSSGGQLTDTQYF. CDR3 nucleotide sequence: TGTGCCAGCAGCTCAGGGGGACAGCTCACAGATACGCAGTATTTT.

V gene TRBV6-1 combines with J gene TRBJ1-3; D is undetermined. Germline V gives CDR1 MNHNS, CDR2 SASEGT. This CDR3 comprises 14 residues. V lost 6 bases and J 0 bases, leaving 9 bases between the germline ends. The CDR3 region is CASRLQSSGNTIYF. CDR3 DNA: TGTGCCAGCAGACTACAGAGCTCTGGAAACACCATATATTTT.

V is TRBV6-5 and J is TRBJ1-5; tentative D call: TRBD1 (5 bases). This CDR3 is built from 13 residues. Trimming pared 5 bases from V and 5 bases from J, leaving 10 bases between. Germline V CDR1 and CDR2: MNHEY, SVGAGI. The CDR3 DNA reads TGTGCCAGCAGTCTCGACAGATATCAGCCCCAGCATTTT. It yields the protein CASSLDRYQPQHF.

The chain has TRBV11-2 and TRBJ1-1; 7 bases are shared with TRBD1. J lost 1 base, V lost 0 bases, and 2 bases had no gene match. CDR3 length: 15 amino acids. The germline V gene has CDR1 SGHAT and CDR2 FQNNGV. The CDR3 region is CASSLERTGNTEAFF. For the CDR3, the DNA is TGTGCCAGCAGCTTAGAGAGGACAGGGAACACTGAAGCTTTCTTT. The variable domain in full, completed from reference TRBV11-2 and TRBJ1-1, reads EAGVAQSPRYKIIEKRQSVAFWCNPISGHATLYWYQQILGQGPKLLIQFQNNGVVDDSQLPKDRFSAERLKGVDSTLKIQPAKLEDSAVYLCASSLERTGNTEAFFGQGTRLTVV.

This chain connects TRBV30 to TRBJ2-3; D gene ambiguous. Germline V lookup: CDR1 GTSNPN, CDR2 SVGIG (reference sequence). CDR3 size: 12 residues. The V end was cut by 0 bases, the J end by 5 bases, with 6 bases between. The CDR3 coding sequence is TGTGCCTGGAGTGTATCACGAGATACGCAGTATTTT. Translation gives CAWSVSRDTQYF.

The chain employs TRBV6-5 and TRBJ2-1; D is undetermined. The CDR3 runs to 13 residues. V lost 4 bases, J lost 7 bases, and 11 bases lay in between. Germline values: CDR1 MNHEY, CDR2 SVGAGI. CDR3 residues: CASSFSMKNEQFF. The CDR3 nucleotides read TGTGCCAGCAGTTTCTCAATGAAAAATGAGCAGTTCTTC.

The chain joins TRBV5-1 to TRBJ1-2; a weak D match, TRBD1 (5 bases). Trimming cost V 1 base and J 7 bases, with 17 bases left between them. The CDR3 is made up of 15 amino acids. Germline V gene sequence: CDR1 SGHRS, CDR2 YFSETQ. In DNA form, the CDR3 reads TGCGCCAGCAGCTTGATGATGGGGGGACGAGCTGGCTACACCTTC. Its translation is CASSLMMGGRAGYTF.

The rearrangement joins TRBV7-3 to TRBJ2-2; D tentatively reads TRBD1 or TRBD2 (5 bases each). V lost 4 bases and J lost 2, with 20 bases in between. CDR3 length: 18 amino acids. Germline V lookup: CDR1 SGHTA, CDR2 FQGTGA. CDR3 sequence reads: CASSSTPGRVINTGELFF. The CDR3 nucleotides read TGTGCCAGCAGCTCAACTCCGGGACGAGTGATTAACACCGGGGAGCTGTTTTTT.

This chain uses TRBV12-5 with TRBJ2-5; D perhaps matches TRBD2 (6 bases). V lost 1 base and J lost 5, with 14 bases in between. Germline assignment: CDR1 LGHNT and CDR2 FRNRAP. The CDR3 length is 15 residues. This CDR3 is CASGLARRDLETQYF. The CDR3 coding sequence is TGTGCTAGTGGTTTGGCCCGGAGGGACCTGGAGACCCAGTACTTC.

In this sample, this clone turned up once. This sequence joins TRBV7-2 and TRBJ2-1, with TRBD2 identical over 11 bases. Germline V gene lookup returns CDR1 SGHTA and CDR2 FQGNSA. The V and J ends lost 0 bases and 9 bases, in that order; junction bases with no gene match: 13. This CDR3 is 18 amino acids long. CDR3 bases: TGTGCCAGCAGCTTAGCGTCTTGGGCTAGCGGGAGGTCGGTTGAGCAGTTCTTC. The encoded protein is CASSLASWASGRSVEQFF.

The chain uses TRBV6-5 and TRBJ1-5; D not certain. V was cut by 3 bases and J by 3 bases, with 3 bases left in between. The CDR3 has 12 residues. Germline CDR1 is MNHEY and CDR2 is SVGAGI. CDR3 in amino acids: CASSYVNQPQHF. CDR3 sequence (DNA): TGTGCCAGCAGTTATGTCAATCAGCCCCAGCATTTT.

The chain employs TRBV30 and TRBJ2-1, with D possibly matching TRBD1 (5 bases). Germline V gene lookup returns CDR1 GTSNPN and CDR2 SVGIG (reference sequence). V shed 5 bases and J shed 4 bases, with 15 bases lying between them. The CDR3 loop spans 14 amino acids. This CDR3 reads CAWSQGLRYNEQFF. The CDR3 DNA reads TGTGCCTGGTCTCAGGGATTAAGGTACAATGAGCAGTTCTTC.

The chain is built from TRBV5-6 and TRBJ1-4; TRBD1 aligns across 10 bases. The CDR3 covers 16 residues. Trimming at V came to 4 bases and at J to 3 bases, leaving 6 bases not matched to a gene. From germline, CDR1 is SGHDT and CDR2 YYEEEE. The CDR3 DNA reads as TGTGCCAGCAGCACCTCGGACAGGGGGTCTAATGAAAAACTGTTTTTT. Its translation: CASSTSDRGSNEKLFF. Full variable domain (outside the CDR3, taken from reference TRBV5-6 and TRBJ1-4): DAGVTQSPTHLIKTRGQQVTLRCSPKSGHDTVSWYQQALGQGPQFIFQYYEEEERQRGNFPDRFSGHQFPNYSSELNVNALLLGDSALYLCASSTSDRGSNEKLFFGSGTQLSVL.

V gene TRBV25-1 combines with J gene TRBJ1-4; 7 bases map to TRBD1. The CDR3 is 15 residues long. Germline V gene data show CDR1 as MGHDK and CDR2 as SYGVNS. With 4 bases clipped from V and 8 bases from J, the junction kept 10 bases outside the gene matches. In DNA, the CDR3 is TGTGCCAGCAGTGGAACAGGGGCGCTAAGGGAAAAACTGTTTTTT. This encodes CASSGTGALREKLFF. Full variable domain (outside the CDR3, taken from reference TRBV25-1 and TRBJ1-4): EADIYQTPRYLVIGTGKKITLECSQTMGHDKMYWYQQDPGMELHLIHYSYGVNSTEKGDLSSESTVSRIRTEHFPLTLESARPSHTSQYLCASSGTGALREKLFFGSGTQLSVL.

The chain carries TRBV6-1 and TRBJ2-1, with a weak D call TRBD2 (5 bases). The CDR3 sequence is 15 residues long. Germline lookup yields CDR1 MNHNS and CDR2 SASEGT. Trimming stripped 10 bases from V and 5 bases from J, with 21 bases between. The CDR3 region is CANRRPGRGNNEQFF. CDR3 DNA: TGTGCCAACCGGAGACCGGGCCGAGGGAACAATGAGCAGTTCTTC.

The chain employs TRBV18 and TRBJ2-2; D possibly corresponds to TRBD2 (6 bases). The CDR3 extends over 14 amino acids. Trimming removed 2 bases from V and 3 bases from J, with 7 bases in between. Germline V gene data show CDR1 as KGHSH and CDR2 as LQKENI. The CDR3 spells CASSPTGDTGELFF. The DNA for the CDR3 is TGTGCCAGCTCACCAACGGGAGACACCGGGGAGCTGTTTTTT.

The chain links TRBV29-1 to TRBJ1-1; D unresolved. The CDR3 is 13 amino acids. Germline CDR1 SQVTM, CDR2 ANQGSEA. Between the trimmed V and J ends, which lost 3 bases and 5 bases, there was a span of 13 bases. CDR3 region: CSVDMNVGTEAFF. Here the CDR3 DNA reads TGCAGCGTTGACATGAACGTAGGGACTGAAGCTTTCTTT.

J is TRBJ2-5 and V is TRBV10-1; 8 nucleotides agree with TRBD1. The V gene's germline CDR1 is WNHNN and CDR2 SYGVQD (reference sequence). This CDR3 is 13 amino acids long. V shed 9 bases, J shed 4 bases, and the junction held 7 bases outside the gene matches. CDR3: CARVDRDVETQYF. The CDR3 coding sequence is TGCGCCAGGGTGGACAGGGACGTAGAGACCCAGTACTTC.

V is TRBV7-9 and J is TRBJ2-7, with TRBD2 matching over 7 bases. Germline CDR1 reads SEHNR; CDR2 reads FQNEAQ (reference sequence). V lost 5 bases and J lost 3; bases outside the gene matches: 7. This CDR3 region has 14 residues. The CDR3 reads CASSLGGINYEQYF. In nucleotides, the CDR3 is TGTGCCAGCAGCCTGGGAGGGATCAACTACGAGCAGTACTTC.

The chain combines TRBV28 with TRBJ2-1, with 14 nucleotides matching TRBD2. V lost 5 bases, J lost 14 bases, and 11 bases stayed unmatched. Germline V gives CDR1 MDHEN, CDR2 SYDVKM. The CDR3 loop spans 15 amino acids. The CDR3 protein is CASSLWGLAGDMKFF. For the CDR3, the DNA is TGTGCCAGCAGTCTTTGGGGACTAGCGGGAGATATGAAGTTCTTC. Full variable domain (rest looked up from reference TRBV28 and TRBJ2-1): DVKVTQSSRYLVKRTGEKVFLECVQDMDHENMFWYRQDPGLGLRLIYFSYDVKMKEKGDIPEGYSVSREKKERFSLILESASTNQTSMYLCASSLWGLAGDMKFFGPGTRLTVL.

V is TRBV4-1 and J is TRBJ1-5; 7 bases line up with TRBD1. Germline lookup yields CDR1 MGHRA and CDR2 YSYEKL. Unmatched junction bases numbered 4, after V lost 4 bases and J lost 1 base. This CDR3 comprises 15 residues. CDR3 nucleotide sequence: TGCGCCAGCAGCCGAACAGGGGCGAGCAATCAGCCCCAGCATTTT. It is translated as CASSRTGASNQPQHF.

The rearrangement uses TRBV2 and TRBJ1-1; D is uncertain. Trimming removed 4 bases at V and 6 bases at J, with 15 bases between. The CDR3 has 14 amino acids. From germline, CDR1 is SNHLY and CDR2 FYNNEI. CDR3 in amino acids: CASSGGSSSAEAFF. CDR3 nucleotide sequence: TGTGCCAGCAGTGGCGGCAGCAGCTCAGCTGAAGCTTTCTTT.

The CDR3 region is CASSKGQVSYEQYF. The DNA for the CDR3 is TGCGCCAGCAGCAAGGGACAGGTCTCCTACGAGCAGTACTTC. The rearrangement joins TRBV5-1 to TRBJ2-7; 8 nucleotides match TRBD1. The CDR3 spans 14 residues. The germline gives CDR1 SGHRS, CDR2 YFSETQ. V dropped 4 bases and J dropped 0; count of bases not matched to a gene: 3.

The chain employs TRBV5-6 and TRBJ2-2, with 9 bases lining up with TRBD1. The CDR3 contains 16 residues. J was trimmed by 5 bases and V by 4 bases; bases with no gene match: 9. Germline V gives CDR1 SGHDT, CDR2 YYEEEE. The CDR3 reads CASSATGTGSTGELFF. The CDR3 region has the DNA TGTGCCAGCAGCGCGACCGGGACAGGGTCGACCGGGGAGCTGTTTTTT.

The chain combines TRBV7-6 with TRBJ2-5; possible D gene TRBD2, 5 bases. This CDR3 spans 16 amino acids. Germline-derived CDR1 and CDR2 are SGHVS and FNYEAQ. V gave up 1 base and J gave up 5 bases, with 17 bases separating them. CDR3 protein: CASSLVVGLRGETQYF. CDR3 DNA sequence: TGTGCCAGCAGCTTAGTTGTAGGACTCCGAGGGGAGACCCAGTACTTC.

V gene TRBV25-1 combines with J gene TRBJ2-7; 11 positions agree with TRBD1. The CDR3 length is 15 residues. The trim removed 3 bases at V and 3 bases at J, leaving 4 bases unmatched. Per germline, CDR1 MGHDK and CDR2 SYGVNS. In DNA, the CDR3 is TGTGCCAGCAGTGAGTCCGGGACAGGGGGCTACGAGCAGTACTTC. Protein sequence: CASSESGTGGYEQYF.

The rearrangement links TRBV27 to TRBJ1-1, with D tentatively TRBD1 (6 bases). CDR3 length: 15 residues. The V gene's germline CDR1 is MNHEY and CDR2 SMNVEV (reference sequence). Trimming left V 10 bases short and J 1 base short, with 19 bases between. The CDR3 sequence: CATRRGGSTNTEAFF. CDR3 bases: TGTGCCACGAGAAGGGGGGGTTCAACGAACACTGAAGCTTTCTTT.

V is TRBV10-2 and J is TRBJ2-7; 10 bases line up with TRBD2. The CDR3 spans 14 residues. Trimming removed 3 bases from V and 6 bases from J; junction bases left unmatched: 5. CDR1 is WSHSY and CDR2 is SAAADI in the germline V gene. The CDR3 sequence is CASSDDSGRSEQYF. The CDR3 coding sequence is TGCGCCAGCAGTGACGATAGCGGGAGGAGCGAGCAGTACTTC.

The chain employs TRBV7-9 and TRBJ2-1; perhaps TRBD2 as D (5 bases). The length of the CDR3 is 17 residues. Trimming pared 5 bases from V and 0 bases from J, leaving 17 bases between. CDR1 SEHNR and CDR2 FQNEAQ come from the germline V gene (reference sequence). The DNA for the CDR3 is TGTGCCAGCAGCGGTGGAGGTAGGGCGAGCTCCTACAATGAGCAGTTCTTC. Encoded protein: CASSGGGRASSYNEQFF.

This clone was detected ten times or more. Distinct nucleotide sequences in the sample also encode this CDR3. The chain combines TRBV10-3 with TRBJ2-7, with D unclear. The V and J ends lost 3 bases and 3 bases respectively, with 6 bases between them. This CDR3 contains 12 residues. Per the germline V gene, CDR1 is ENHRY and CDR2 is SYGVKD. CDR3 protein: CAISESDYEQYF. In DNA form, the CDR3 reads TGTGCCATCAGTGAATCAGACTACGAGCAGTACTTC.